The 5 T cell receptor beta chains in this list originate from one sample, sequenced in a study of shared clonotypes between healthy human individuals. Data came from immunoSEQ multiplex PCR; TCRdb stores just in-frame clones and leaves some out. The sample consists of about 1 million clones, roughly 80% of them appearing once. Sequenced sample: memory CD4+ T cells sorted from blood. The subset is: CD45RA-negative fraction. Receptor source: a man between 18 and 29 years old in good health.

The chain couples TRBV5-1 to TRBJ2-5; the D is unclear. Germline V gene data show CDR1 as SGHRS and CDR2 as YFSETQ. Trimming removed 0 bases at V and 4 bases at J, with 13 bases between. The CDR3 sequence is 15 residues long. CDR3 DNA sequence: TGCGCCAGCAGCTTGGGGGCAGGTCTAGTAGAGACCCAGTACTTC. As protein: CASSLGAGLVETQYF.

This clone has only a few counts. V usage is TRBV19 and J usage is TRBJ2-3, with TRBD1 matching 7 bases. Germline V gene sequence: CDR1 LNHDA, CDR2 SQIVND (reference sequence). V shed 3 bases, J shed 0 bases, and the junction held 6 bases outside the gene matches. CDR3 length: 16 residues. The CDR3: CASSISGTASTDTQYF. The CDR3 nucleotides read TGTGCCAGTAGTATCTCTGGGACAGCTAGCACAGATACGCAGTATTTT. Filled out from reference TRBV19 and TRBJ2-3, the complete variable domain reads DGGITQSPKYLFRKEGQNVTLSCEQNLNHDAMYWYRQDPGQGLRLIYYSQIVNDFQKGDIAEGYSVSREKKESFPLTVTSAQKNPTAFYLCASSISGTASTDTQYFGPGTRLTVL.

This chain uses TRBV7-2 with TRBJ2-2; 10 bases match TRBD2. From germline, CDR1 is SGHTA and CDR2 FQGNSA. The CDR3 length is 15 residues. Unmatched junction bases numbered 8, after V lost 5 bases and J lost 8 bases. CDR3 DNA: TGTGCCAGCAGCCTGAGCGGGAGGGCAGGGGGGGAGCTGTTTTTT. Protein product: CASSLSGRAGGELFF.

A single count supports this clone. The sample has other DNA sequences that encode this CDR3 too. In DNA, the CDR3 is TGTGCCAGCAGTTACGGGCTAGCGGGGAGCGGGACCCAGTACTTC. Translation gives CASSYGLAGSGTQYF. The rearrangement joins TRBV6-5 to TRBJ2-5; 9 bases match TRBD2. The length of the CDR3 is 15 residues. V lost 2 bases and J lost 7; bases outside the gene matches: 8. Germline CDR1 is MNHEY and CDR2 is SVGAGI.

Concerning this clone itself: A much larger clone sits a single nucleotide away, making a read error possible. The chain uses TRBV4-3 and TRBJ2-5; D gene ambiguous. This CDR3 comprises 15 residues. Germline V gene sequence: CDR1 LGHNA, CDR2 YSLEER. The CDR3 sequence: CASGQEARFQETQYF. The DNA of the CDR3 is TGCGCCAGCGGCCAAGAGGCGAGGTTCCAAGAGACCCAGTACTTC.